The present T cell receptor beta chain was sequenced within a study of cytomegalovirus exposure and HLA in healthy donors. This clone appeared a single time. Germline values: CDR1 SGDLS, CDR2 YYNGEE. There are 15 residues in the CDR3. The V end lost 0 bases, the J end lost 2 bases, and 10 bases lay between the germline ends. PCR employed 60 Vbeta and 13 Jbeta primers. Sequencing used immunoSEQ multiplex PCR; TCRdb keeps in-frame clones, though not all of them. The table includes 95,000 to 150,000 clones, about three fifths detected once. The TCR sequence derives from a woman aged 40 to 50 in good health and CMV-seropositive. Sequences were obtained from PBMCs. V gene TRBV9 combines with J gene TRBJ2-3; TRBD1 might be the D (5 bases). The CDR3 sequence: CASSVAGRYTDTQYF. In DNA form, the CDR3 reads TGTGCCAGCAGCGTAGCAGGGCGATACACAGATACGCAGTATTTT.